These 32 T cell receptor beta chains share one sample of origin, sequenced in a study of cytomegalovirus exposure and HLA in healthy donors. Use of 60 Vbeta and 13 Jbeta primers characterized the PCR. Clones were read by immunoSEQ multiplex PCR, and TCRdb kept only the in-frame ones, dropping some. This repertoire shows under 200,000 clones, 75% to 85% found once; its top ten account for around 11%. The sample was PBMCs. These receptors originate from a man aged 50 or older in good health and CMV-seropositive.

This chain links TRBV5-1 with TRBJ2-1; 7 bases match TRBD2. This CDR3 has 14 residues. CDR1 is SGHRS, CDR2 YFSETQ, per germline. Trimming cost V 2 bases and J 5 bases; bases outside gene matches: 4. The CDR3 sequence: CASSFASGDNEQFF. The CDR3, as DNA: TGCGCCAGCAGCTTCGCTAGCGGAGACAATGAGCAGTTCTTC.

J is TRBJ1-3 and V is TRBV5-1, with TRBD1 matching over 12 bases. CDR3 size: 18 residues. V dropped 4 bases and J dropped 0; count of bases not matched to a gene: 8. Germline V lookup: CDR1 SGHRS, CDR2 YFSETQ. The CDR3 sequence is CASSHGTGGANSGNTIYF. The CDR3 DNA reads as TGCGCCAGCAGCCACGGGACAGGGGGCGCTAACTCTGGAAACACCATATATTTT.

This clone was seen more than once but under ten times. The chain has TRBV14 and TRBJ2-7, with a weak D call TRBD1 (6 bases). Germline V lookup: CDR1 SGHDN, CDR2 FVKESK. This CDR3 comprises 11 residues. Trimming removed 5 bases from V and 8 bases from J, with 10 bases in between. CDR3 sequence: CASSSTGKQYF. CDR3 in DNA: TGTGCCAGCAGCAGTACAGGGAAGCAGTACTTC.

V and J are TRBV30 and TRBJ2-3; TRBD2 matches 9 bases. V lost 1 base, J lost 0 bases, and 5 bases stayed unmatched. The germline gives CDR1 GTSNPN, CDR2 SVGIG (reference sequence). This CDR3 comprises 16 residues. CDR3 residues: CAWSGGTSSSTDTQYF. The CDR3 DNA sequence: TGTGCCTGGAGTGGAGGGACTAGCTCTAGCACAGATACGCAGTATTTT.

J is TRBJ2-5 and V is TRBV5-8; 9 bases map to TRBD1. With 2 bases clipped from V and 2 bases from J, the junction kept 1 base outside the gene matches. The CDR3 consists of 14 residues. Germline lookup yields CDR1 SGHTS and CDR2 YDEGEE. The CDR3 nucleotides are TGTGCCAGCAGCTTTGGGACAGGGCAAGAGACCCAGTACTTC. It yields the protein CASSFGTGQETQYF.

This clone was counted a few times. This sequence joins TRBV28 and TRBJ1-1; maybe TRBD1 (5 bases). The CDR3 sequence is 15 residues long. Trimming pared 6 bases from V and 2 bases from J, leaving 16 bases between. Germline CDR1 reads MDHEN; CDR2 reads SYDVKM. DNA for the CDR3: TGTGCCAGCAGGGACCAGGGCGGTGGTAACACTGAAGCTTTCTTT. Residues: CASRDQGGGNTEAFF.

The chain recombines TRBV18 with TRBJ2-3; 12 positions agree with TRBD2. CDR1 is KGHSH, CDR2 LQKENI, per germline. Trimming cost V 6 bases and J 5 bases; bases outside gene matches: 9. The CDR3 covers 16 residues. The CDR3, as DNA: TGTGCCAGCTCGCCTTCTAGCGGGGGGGCAGGAGATACGCAGTATTTT. Protein product: CASSPSSGGAGDTQYF.

V usage is TRBV2 and J usage is TRBJ2-1, with 13 bases fitting TRBD2. CDR3 length equals 16 residues. CDR1 and CDR2 from the germline V gene are SNHLY and FYNNEI. V lost 6 bases and J lost 6; bases outside the gene matches: 8. CDR3 sequence: CASSLWGTSGTNEQFF. In DNA form, the CDR3 reads TGTGCCAGCAGCCTATGGGGGACTAGCGGGACCAATGAGCAGTTCTTC.

About this clone: The junction shows a germline mismatch at one end, possibly a read error. J is TRBJ2-1 and V is TRBV15; D is perhaps TRBD1 (5 bases). This CDR3 region has 15 residues. Germline CDR1 LNHNV, CDR2 YYDKDF (reference sequence). The CDR3 region has the DNA TGTGCCACCAGCAGAGCAGGGAATGGACCCAATCAGCAGTTCTTC. This gives the protein CATSRAGNGPNQQFF.

The CDR3 is CASRQGQLNTEAFF. CDR3 bases: TGTGCCAGCAGACAGGGACAGTTGAACACTGAAGCTTTCTTT. The V and J genes are TRBV6-6 and TRBJ1-1, with 7 positions matching TRBD1. V was pared by 6 bases and J by 0 bases, with 4 bases of the junction left unmatched. The CDR3 runs to 14 residues. CDR1 is MNHNY, CDR2 SVGAGI, per germline (reference sequence).

This clone was counted only a few times. The V gene is TRBV27, the J gene TRBJ2-1, with 7 bases matching TRBD1. Trimming took 4 bases from V and 9 from J; bases not matched to a gene: 6. The CDR3 contains 13 residues. Germline-derived CDR1 and CDR2 are MNHEY and SMNVEV (reference sequence). The CDR3 sequence is CASSSRDRSEQFF. The DNA of the CDR3 is TGTGCCAGCAGTTCCCGGGACAGAAGTGAGCAGTTCTTC.

A remark on this clone: Germline is not matched at one junction end, which may reflect a read error. The chain uses TRBV13 and TRBJ2-2; a weak D match, TRBD2 (6 bases). Germline CDR1 PRHDT, CDR2 FYEKMQ (reference sequence). The length of the CDR3 is 15 residues. DNA of the CDR3: TGTGCCAGCAGCATTAGCGGAGCGAACACCGGGGAGCCGTTTTTT. It translates to CASSISGANTGEPFF.

The rearrangement links TRBV7-2 to TRBJ2-3; TRBD2 matches at 9 bases. Germline V gene data show CDR1 as SGHTA and CDR2 as FQGNSA. This CDR3 contains 15 residues. V lost 5 bases, J lost 4 bases, and 7 bases stayed unmatched. CDR3 bases: TGTGCCAGCAGCAAAGCGGGGGGAGGCGCAGATACGCAGTATTTT. It translates to CASSKAGGGADTQYF.

V usage is TRBV7-9 and J usage is TRBJ2-5, with TRBD2 matching 8 bases. With the DNA end fitting TRBJ2-7 better, the J assignment may be wrong. Germline CDR1 and CDR2: SEHNR and FQNEAQ (reference sequence). The CDR3 contains 16 residues. CDR3 coding DNA: TGTGCCAGCAGCCTCCCTCTGAGCGGGAGCTCCTACGAGCAGTACTTC. It encodes CASSLPLSGSSYEQYF.

This chain joins TRBV7-3 and TRBJ2-2; 9 bases are shared with TRBD2. Germline-derived CDR1 and CDR2 are SGHTA and FQGTGA. CDR3 size: 16 residues. The junction had 9 bases not matched to a gene; V was cut back by 4 bases and J by 6 bases. The chain's CDR3 is CASSSPLAGRAGELFF. As DNA, the CDR3 is TGTGCCAGCAGCTCTCCCCTAGCGGGAAGGGCCGGGGAGCTGTTTTTT.

This rearrangement joins TRBV7-9 to TRBJ2-3, with 7 nucleotides matching TRBD2. The V and J ends lost 5 bases and 2 bases, in that order; junction bases with no gene match: 16. The CDR3 is made up of 18 amino acids. Per the germline V gene, CDR1 is SEHNR and CDR2 is FQNEAQ (reference sequence). CDR3 region: CASSLWGGGSTPTDTQYF. The CDR3 bases are TGTGCCAGCAGCCTGTGGGGCGGGGGATCCACACCCACAGATACGCAGTATTTT.

This clone was seen only once. V and J are TRBV15 and TRBJ2-1, with D tentatively TRBD2 (6 bases). Germline V gene data show CDR1 as LNHNV and CDR2 as YYDKDF (reference sequence). V was clipped by 6 bases and J by 6 bases, with 18 bases between them. The CDR3 has 15 residues. The CDR3 nucleotides are TGTGCCACCAGTATGACGTACGAGGAGGGCAATGAGCAGTTCTTC. Its protein is CATSMTYEEGNEQFF.

The V and J genes are TRBV28 and TRBJ1-5; possibly TRBD1 for D (5 bases). V lost 7 bases, J lost 2 bases, and 9 bases lay in between. Germline CDR1 MDHEN, CDR2 SYDVKM. The CDR3 has 13 residues. CDR3 residues: CASTRDGNQPQHF. The CDR3 DNA reads as TGTGCCAGCACCAGGGATGGCAATCAGCCCCAGCATTTT.

This chain uses TRBV11-3 with TRBJ1-1; D may be TRBD1 (5 bases). Germline CDR1 reads SGHNT; CDR2 reads YENEEA. The CDR3 has 14 amino acids. V was trimmed by 5 bases and J by 6 bases, leaving 16 bases between them. Here the CDR3 DNA reads TGTGCCAGCAGCACGGGGGTAAGTGGCTCTGAAGCTTTCTTT. This sequence encodes CASSTGVSGSEAFF. The variable domain in full, completed from reference TRBV11-3 and TRBJ1-1, reads EAGVVQSPRYKIIEKKQPVAFWCNPISGHNTLYWYLQNLGQGPELLIRYENEEAVDDSQLPKDRFSAERLKGVDSTLKIQPAELGDSAVYLCASSTGVSGSEAFFGQGTRLTVV.

This chain uses TRBV6-5 with TRBJ1-1; a possible D gene is TRBD1 (5 bases). This CDR3 spans 13 amino acids. Trimming left V 7 bases short and J 5 bases short, with 14 bases between. CDR1 is MNHEY and CDR2 is SVGAGI in the germline V gene. CDR3 sequence: CASKRGGGTEAFF. CDR3 DNA: TGTGCCAGCAAGCGGGGTGGGGGGACTGAAGCTTTCTTT.

This chain joins TRBV29-1 and TRBJ2-1; D is unclear. Between the trimmed V and J ends, which lost 0 bases and 9 bases, there was a span of 6 bases. Germline V gene data show CDR1 as SQVTM and CDR2 as ANQGSEA. There are 11 residues in the CDR3. The DNA of the CDR3 is TGCAGCGTTGAAGAGGCCGTTGAGCAGTTCTTC. It codes for CSVEEAVEQFF.

As to this clone: One end of the junction fails to match germline, which may point to a read error. V gene TRBV20-1 combines with J gene TRBJ2-7; 8 nucleotides align to TRBD1. The CDR3 covers 11 residues. CDR1 is DFQATT and CDR2 is SNEGSKA in the germline V gene (reference sequence). The CDR3 DNA follows: TGCAGTGCTCAAACTTACAGGGGGATAATATTC. Translated, it gives CSAQTYRGIIF.

The rearrangement links TRBV6-1 to TRBJ1-1; 10 bases line up with TRBD1. The CDR3 is 14 amino acids. Germline V gene data show CDR1 as MNHNS and CDR2 as SASEGT. The V segment lost 4 bases and the J segment 6 bases; nucleotides outside the gene matches: 5. The CDR3 bases are TGTGCCAGCAGTGGACAGGGGGCGCTCTCTGAAGCTTTCTTT. Residues: CASSGQGALSEAFF.

V gene TRBV7-9 combines with J gene TRBJ2-7, with 11 positions matching TRBD2. Germline CDR1 and CDR2: SEHNR and FQNEAQ (reference sequence). V was clipped by 5 bases and J by 6 bases; unmatched bases: 21. CDR3 size: 19 residues. This CDR3 is CASSIPIAGGRPTGAEQYF. CDR3 nucleotides: TGTGCCAGCAGCATTCCTATAGCGGGAGGGAGGCCCACGGGAGCCGAGCAGTACTTC.

The chain employs TRBV7-8 and TRBJ1-5; no clear D. The V gene lost 11 bases and the J gene lost 2 bases, with 13 bases spanning the gap. Germline V gene data show CDR1 as SGHVS and CDR2 as FQNEAQ. The CDR3 has 13 residues. The CDR3 DNA reads as TGTGCCTGCTCGCGGGAGGGCAATCAGCCCCAGCATTTT. This sequence encodes CACSREGNQPQHF.

The J gene is TRBJ1-4, the V gene TRBV20-1; D is unresolved. This CDR3 has 11 amino acids. Between the trimmed V and J ends, which lost 1 base and 7 bases, there was a span of 4 bases. From germline, CDR1 is DFQATT and CDR2 SNEGSKA (reference sequence). The CDR3 DNA follows: TGCAGTGCTAGAGTTATTGAAAAACTGTTTTTT. This encodes CSARVIEKLFF.

The sample holds one count of this clone. Additional DNA sequences in this sample encode the identical CDR3. This sequence joins TRBV18 and TRBJ2-5; no clear D. V was cut by 3 bases and J by 5 bases, with 4 bases left in between. Germline lookup yields CDR1 KGHSH and CDR2 LQKENI. CDR3 length equals 11 residues. DNA for the CDR3: TGTGCCAGCTCACCTGAGGAGACCCAGTACTTC. Its protein is CASSPEETQYF.

The chain is built from TRBV28 and TRBJ1-2; 9 nucleotides align to TRBD1. V was clipped by 5 bases and J by 0 bases; unmatched bases: 4. The CDR3 runs 15 residues. From germline, CDR1 is MDHEN and CDR2 SYDVKM. The CDR3 region has the DNA TGTGCCAGCAGTCCTGGGACAGGGACTAACTATGGCTACACCTTC. It is translated as CASSPGTGTNYGYTF.

The gene calls are TRBV19 and TRBJ2-3; tentative D call: TRBD2 (6 bases). V was trimmed by 5 bases and J by 1 base, leaving 10 bases between them. The CDR3 runs to 14 residues. Germline V gives CDR1 LNHDA, CDR2 SQIVND (reference sequence). This CDR3 is CASSAGYRTDTQYF. The CDR3 coding sequence is TGTGCCAGTAGTGCGGGGTACCGCACAGATACGCAGTATTTT.

The rearrangement joins TRBV29-1 to TRBJ2-5, with D possibly being TRBD2 (5 bases). The CDR3 has 13 amino acids. The V end was cut by 2 bases, the J end by 4 bases, with 11 bases between. Germline values: CDR1 SQVTM, CDR2 ANQGSEA. The CDR3 spells CSVESTRVETQYF. The CDR3 DNA follows: TGCAGCGTTGAAAGTACTAGGGTAGAGACCCAGTACTTC. Variable domain in full (rest from reference TRBV29-1 and TRBJ2-5): SAVISQKPSRDICQRGTSLTIQCQVDSQVTMMFWYRQQPGQSLTLIATANQGSEATYESGFVIDKFPISRPNLTFSTLTVSNMSPEDSSIYLCSVESTRVETQYFGPGTRLLVL.

The rearrangement joins TRBV28 to TRBJ1-1, with D possibly being TRBD1 (6 bases). This CDR3 comprises 15 residues. V lost 6 bases, J lost 0 bases, and 14 bases lay in between. Germline V gives CDR1 MDHEN, CDR2 SYDVKM. CDR3 in DNA: TGTGCCAGCAGGATAGGACAGAGATTGAACACTGAAGCTTTCTTT. Encoded protein: CASRIGQRLNTEAFF.

The chain uses TRBV21-1 and TRBJ2-7; the DNA was not used to check the table's D call, TRBD2. TRBV21-1 is termed a pseudogene. This CDR3 region has 12 residues. The CDR3 reads CASSAGAYEQYF. In DNA, the CDR3 is TGTGCCAGCAGCGCCGGGGCCTACGAGCAGTACTTC.